This entry features one T cell receptor (beta chain) sequence. Use of 60 Vbeta and 13 Jbeta primers characterized the PCR. Repertoires were generated with immunoSEQ multiplex PCR, while TCRdb's copy carries only in-frame clones and drops some. The table shows roughly 120,000 clones, with 80% occurring only once. The data derive from a study of cytomegalovirus exposure and HLA in healthy donors. The CDR3 runs 15 residues. Trimming took off 7 bases at V and 0 bases at J, with 13 bases between the two ends. The germline V gene encodes CDR1 SGHNT and CDR2 YENEEA. Material: PBMCs. This clonotype was sampled from a man aged 25-40 years in good health and CMV-seronegative. The chain recombines TRBV11-3 with TRBJ1-3, with a weak D call TRBD1 (6 bases). The DNA of the CDR3 is TGTGCCAGCAAATCCGGACAGAGCTCTGGAAACACCATATATTTT. As protein: CASKSGQSSGNTIYF.